This TCR beta chain comes out of a study of T cell responses to AZD1222 COVID-19 vaccine. In the study overall: Some second doses came at about 4 weeks and others at about 12 weeks; these were pooled. General study findings and limits: Possibly, clonal diversity was underestimated; donors were largely white British and included more females. Spike-wide vaccine-associated CD4 TCRs dominated at 160-218 and 743-854. After the peak T cell response, and only then, were repertoires sampled.

Trimming took off 8 bases at V and 6 bases at J, with 11 bases between the two ends. Germline CDR1 and CDR2: MNHEY and SVGAGI. The CDR3 sequence is 11 residues long. The assay was immunoSEQ multiplex PCR, and TCRdb's table has in-frame clones only and misses some. The sample records 150,000 or so clones, about 91% being singletons. This clone was picked up a small number of times. The target antigen is unknown. The receptor was derived from an adult in good health. Sample: peripheral blood, taken on day 0 of AZD1222 vaccination. This sequence joins TRBV6-5 and TRBJ2-7; the D gene is possibly TRBD1 (5 bases). The CDR3 coding sequence is TGTGCCAGCCTGGGGCCCCTCGAGCAGTACTTC. Protein: CASLGPLEQYF.